This T cell receptor beta chain was retrieved from a study of CD8+ T cells in alopecia areata. Study information: Twice a day, 5 to 10 mg of oral tofacitinib was administered to treated patients. Study findings and constraints: Expanded CD8+ clones among the top 100, as well as scalp clonality, were significantly decreased by tofacitinib. Mice showed TCR sharing more clearly than patients did, possibly owing to HLA.

The treatment here: oral pan-JAK inhibitor, 5-10 mg twice daily. This CDR3 has 12 amino acids. Germline CDR1 reads MNHEY; CDR2 reads SMNVEV (reference sequence). Trimming took 0 bases from V and 8 from J, leaving 4 bases between them. Notes on this clone: The target antigen is unknown.

Sequencing relied on a cDNA template that was reverse transcribed from extracted RNA. Clones were sequenced by immunoSEQ multiplex PCR, and TCRdb holds only the in-frame ones, with some missing. Of roughly 120,000 clones listed, about 60% are singletons. This receptor was obtained from a human donor with alopecia areata. The sequencing here drew on CD8+ T cells sorted from blood, taken at week 24, from a patient treated with tofacitinib. The chain employs TRBV27 and TRBJ2-2; D gene unclear. CDR3 sequence: CASSLSYGELFF. In DNA form, the CDR3 reads TGTGCCAGCAGTTTATCATATGGGGAGCTGTTTTTT.